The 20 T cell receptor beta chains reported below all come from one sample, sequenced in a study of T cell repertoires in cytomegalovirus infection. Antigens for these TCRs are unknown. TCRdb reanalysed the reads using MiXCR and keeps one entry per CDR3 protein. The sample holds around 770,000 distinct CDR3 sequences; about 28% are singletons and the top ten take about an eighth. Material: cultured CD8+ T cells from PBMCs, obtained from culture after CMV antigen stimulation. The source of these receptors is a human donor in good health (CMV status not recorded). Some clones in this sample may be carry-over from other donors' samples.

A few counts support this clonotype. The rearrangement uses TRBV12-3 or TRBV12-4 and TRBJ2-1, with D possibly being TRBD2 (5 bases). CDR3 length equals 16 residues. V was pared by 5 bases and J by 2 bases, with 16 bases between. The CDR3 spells CASSPGPLGAYNEQFF. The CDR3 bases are TGTGCCAGCAGTCCCGGCCCCCTCGGGGCCTACAATGAGCAGTTCTTC.

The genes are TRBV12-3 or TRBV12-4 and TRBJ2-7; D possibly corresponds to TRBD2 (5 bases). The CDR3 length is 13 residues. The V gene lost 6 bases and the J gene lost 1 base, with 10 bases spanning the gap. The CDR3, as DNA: TGTGCCAGCAGCGGGGAACGTTCCTACGAGCAGTACTTC. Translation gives CASSGERSYEQYF.

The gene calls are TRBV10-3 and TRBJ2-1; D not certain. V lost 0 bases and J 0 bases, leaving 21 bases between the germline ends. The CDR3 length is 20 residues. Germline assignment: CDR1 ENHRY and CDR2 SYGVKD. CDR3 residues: CAISESGQDRSSGSYNEQFF. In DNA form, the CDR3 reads TGTGCCATCAGTGAGTCAGGTCAGGACCGATCTTCGGGCTCCTACAATGAGCAGTTCTTC.

The CDR3 DNA follows: TGCAGCGTGGAGACCGTCTGGGGCTACACCTTC. It encodes CSVETVWGYTF. The genes are TRBV29-1 and TRBJ1-2; no firm D call. The CDR3 consists of 11 residues. CDR1 is SQVTM, CDR2 ANQGSEA, per germline. Trimming removed 6 bases at V and 8 bases at J, with 13 bases between.

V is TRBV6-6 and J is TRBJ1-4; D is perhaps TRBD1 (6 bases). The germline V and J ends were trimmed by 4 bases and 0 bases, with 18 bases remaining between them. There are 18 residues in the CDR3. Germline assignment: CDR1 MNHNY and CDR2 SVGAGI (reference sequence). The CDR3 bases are TGTGCCAGCAGTTCTCCGGATGAGGGGGGAGCAACTAATGAAAAACTGTTTTTT. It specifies CASSSPDEGGATNEKLFF.

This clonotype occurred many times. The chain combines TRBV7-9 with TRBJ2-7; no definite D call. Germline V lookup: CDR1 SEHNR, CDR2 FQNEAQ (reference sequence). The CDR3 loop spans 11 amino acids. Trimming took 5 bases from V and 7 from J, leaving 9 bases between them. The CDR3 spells CASSPGEEQYV. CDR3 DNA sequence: TGTGCCAGCAGCCCCGGTGAGGAGCAGTACGTC.

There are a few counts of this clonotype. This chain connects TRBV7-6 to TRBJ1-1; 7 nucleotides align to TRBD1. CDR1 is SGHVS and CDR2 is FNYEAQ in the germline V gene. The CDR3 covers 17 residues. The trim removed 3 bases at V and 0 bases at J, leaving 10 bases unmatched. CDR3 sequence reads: CASSFRGGSGLNTEAFF. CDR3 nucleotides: TGTGCCAGCAGCTTCAGGGGGGGCTCCGGTTTGAACACTGAAGCTTTCTTT.

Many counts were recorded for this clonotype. The CDR3 DNA follows: TGTGCCAGCAGCGTGGACGGGGCCAATCAGCCCCAGCATTTT. Translation gives CASSVDGANQPQHF. The rearrangement joins TRBV9 to TRBJ1-5; perhaps TRBD1 as D (5 bases). V gave up 2 bases and J gave up 3 bases, with 9 bases separating them. CDR1 SGDLS and CDR2 YYNGEE come from the germline V gene. The CDR3 totals 14 residues.

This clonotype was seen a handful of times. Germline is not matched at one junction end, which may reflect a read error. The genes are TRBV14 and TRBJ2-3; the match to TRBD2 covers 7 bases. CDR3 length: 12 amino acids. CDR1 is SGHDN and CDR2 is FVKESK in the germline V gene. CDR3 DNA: TGTGCCAGCAGCCCCGGCCAGCGGGGCGAGAATTTT. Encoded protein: CASSPGQRGENF.

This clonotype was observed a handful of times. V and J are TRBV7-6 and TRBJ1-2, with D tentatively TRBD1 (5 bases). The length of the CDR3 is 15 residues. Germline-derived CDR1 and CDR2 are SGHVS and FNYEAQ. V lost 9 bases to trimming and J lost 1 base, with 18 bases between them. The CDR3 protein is CASELGAGINYGYTF. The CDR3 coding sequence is TGTGCCAGTGAACTAGGGGCAGGTATTAACTATGGCTACACCTTC.

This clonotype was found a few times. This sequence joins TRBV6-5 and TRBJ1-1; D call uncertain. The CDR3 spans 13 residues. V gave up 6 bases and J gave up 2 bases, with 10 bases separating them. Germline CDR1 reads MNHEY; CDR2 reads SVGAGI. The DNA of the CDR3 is TGTGCCAGCAGCCCACACGGAAACACTGAAGCTTTCTTT. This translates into CASSPHGNTEAFF.

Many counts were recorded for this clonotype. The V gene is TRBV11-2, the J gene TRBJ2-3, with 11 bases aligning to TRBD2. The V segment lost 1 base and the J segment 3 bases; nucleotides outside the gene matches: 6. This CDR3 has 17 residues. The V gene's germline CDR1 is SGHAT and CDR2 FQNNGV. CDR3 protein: CASSLVALAGGTDTQYF. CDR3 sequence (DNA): TGTGCCAGCAGCTTAGTAGCCCTAGCGGGGGGAACAGATACGCAGTATTTT.

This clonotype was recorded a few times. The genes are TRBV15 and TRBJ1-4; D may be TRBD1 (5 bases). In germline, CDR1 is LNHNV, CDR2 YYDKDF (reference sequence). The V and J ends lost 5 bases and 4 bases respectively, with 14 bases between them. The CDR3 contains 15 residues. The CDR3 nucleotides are TGTGCCACCAGCGCCCGGGACCCCCTTAATGAAAAACTGTTTTTT. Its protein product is CATSARDPLNEKLFF. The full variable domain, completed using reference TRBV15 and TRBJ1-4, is DAMVIQNPRYQVTQFGKPVTLSCSQTLNHNVMYWYQQKSSQAPKLLFHYYDKDFNNEADTPDNFQSRRPNTSFCFLDIRSPGLGDTAMYLCATSARDPLNEKLFFGSGTQLSVL.

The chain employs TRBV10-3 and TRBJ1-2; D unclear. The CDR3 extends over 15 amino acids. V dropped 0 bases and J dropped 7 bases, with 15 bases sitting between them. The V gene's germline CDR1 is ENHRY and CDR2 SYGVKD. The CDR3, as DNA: TGTGCCATCAGTGAGTCTCCGAGGACGGCCGGTGGCTACACCTTC. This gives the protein CAISESPRTAGGYTF.

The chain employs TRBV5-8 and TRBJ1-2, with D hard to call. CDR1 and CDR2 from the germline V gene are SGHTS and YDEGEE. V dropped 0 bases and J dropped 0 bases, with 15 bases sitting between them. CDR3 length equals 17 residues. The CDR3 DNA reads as TGTGCCAGCAGCTTGGTAGTTATGGGCATCTCTAACTATGGCTACACCTTC. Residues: CASSLVVMGISNYGYTF. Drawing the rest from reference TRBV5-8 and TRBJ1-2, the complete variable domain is EAGVTQSPTHLIKTRGQQATLRCSPISGHTSVYWYQQALGLGLQFLLWYDEGEERNRGNFPPRFSGRQFPNYSSELNVNALELEDSALYLCASSLVVMGISNYGYTFGSGTRLTVV.

The DNA for the CDR3 is TGTGCCAGCAGCTTGTTAAGGGACGGATTCGGAAACACCATATATTTT. Protein: CASSLLRDGFGNTIYF. This sequence joins TRBV7-9 and TRBJ1-3; D perhaps matches TRBD1 (5 bases). Germline CDR1 and CDR2: SEHNR and FQNEAQ (reference sequence). Trimming took off 3 bases at V and 4 bases at J, with 16 bases between the two ends. The CDR3 has 16 residues. Full variable domain (missing parts from reference TRBV7-9 and TRBJ1-3): DTGVSQNPRHKITKRGQNVTFRCDPISEHNRLYWYRQTLGQGPEFLTYFQNEAQLEKSRLLSDRFSAERPKGSFSTLEIQRTEQGDSAMYLCASSLLRDGFGNTIYFGEGSWLTVV.

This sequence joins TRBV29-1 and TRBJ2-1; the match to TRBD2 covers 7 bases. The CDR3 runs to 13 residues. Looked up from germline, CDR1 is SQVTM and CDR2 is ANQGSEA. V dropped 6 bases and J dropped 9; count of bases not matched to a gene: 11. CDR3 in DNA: TGCAGCGTCTATCGGACTAGTGCGATTGAGCAGTTCTTC. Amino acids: CSVYRTSAIEQFF.

The CDR3 nucleotides are TGTGCCAGCAGTCCATTGGGAGCACTGGGGGAGACCCAGTACTTC. This sequence encodes CASSPLGALGETQYF. The chain employs TRBV12-3 or TRBV12-4 and TRBJ2-5; tentative D call: TRBD2 (5 bases). The CDR3 is 15 residues long. V dropped 5 bases and J dropped 5 bases, with 18 bases sitting between them.

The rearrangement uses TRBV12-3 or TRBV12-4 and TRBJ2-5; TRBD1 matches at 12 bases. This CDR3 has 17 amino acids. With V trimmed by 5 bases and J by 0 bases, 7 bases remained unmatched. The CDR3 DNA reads TGTGCCAGCAGTCATCCGGGACAGGGGGCTTACCAAGAGACCCAGTACTTC. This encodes CASSHPGQGAYQETQYF.

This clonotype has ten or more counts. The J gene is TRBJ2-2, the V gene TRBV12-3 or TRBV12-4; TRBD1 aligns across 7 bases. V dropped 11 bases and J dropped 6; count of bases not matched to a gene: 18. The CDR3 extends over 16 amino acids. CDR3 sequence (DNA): TGTGCCCGTGATGCTGATGGACAGGCCTACTCCGGGGAGCTGTTTTTT. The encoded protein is CARDADGQAYSGELFF.